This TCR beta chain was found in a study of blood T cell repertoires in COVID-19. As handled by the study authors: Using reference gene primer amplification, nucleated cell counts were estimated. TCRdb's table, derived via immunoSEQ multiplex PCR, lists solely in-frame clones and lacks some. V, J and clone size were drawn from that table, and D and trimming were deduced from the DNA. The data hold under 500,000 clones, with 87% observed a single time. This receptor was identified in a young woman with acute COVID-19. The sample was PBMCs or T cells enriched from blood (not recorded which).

CDR3 sequence (DNA): TGTGCCACCCGACAGCTTAATTCACCCCTCCACTTT. This encodes CATRQLNSPLHF. The chain uses TRBV19 and TRBJ1-6; a weak D match, TRBD1 (5 bases). Trimming cost V 10 bases and J 6 bases, with 10 bases left between them. Germline V gives CDR1 LNHDA, CDR2 SQIVND (reference sequence). CDR3 length: 12 residues.